The 29 T cell receptor beta chains below were found in one sample sequenced in a study of control samples from healthy donors and cancer patients. This table comes from immunoSEQ multiplex PCR, and its TCRdb copy is limited to in-frame clones, with some not included. The sample lists about 170,000 clones, about 93% occurring once. Sample: blood. The receptors derive from an older woman in good health.

The V gene is TRBV5-4, the J gene TRBJ2-5; D tentatively fits TRBD1 or TRBD2 (7 bases each). V lost 9 bases to trimming and J lost 5 bases, with 23 bases between them. The CDR3 is 15 residues long. Per the germline V gene, CDR1 is SGHNT and CDR2 is YYREEE (reference sequence). The CDR3 DNA reads TGTGCCACCCTCAGGCAGGGGGGGGCGGGGGAGACCCAGTACTTC. It is translated as CATLRQGGAGETQYF.

V gene TRBV4-1 combines with J gene TRBJ1-5; possibly TRBD1 for D (6 bases). The CDR3 has 16 residues. CDR1 and CDR2 (germline): MGHRA, YSYEKL. Between the trimmed V and J ends, which lost 0 bases and 5 bases, there was a span of 14 bases. The CDR3 reads CASSQESEGEHQPQHF. CDR3 DNA sequence: TGCGCCAGCAGCCAAGAAAGTGAGGGGGAGCATCAGCCCCAGCATTTT.

The chain recombines TRBV6-2 or TRBV6-3 with TRBJ1-5, with no clear D. The CDR3 runs to 14 residues. From germline, CDR1 is MNHEY and CDR2 SVGEGT. V was pared by 0 bases and J by 6 bases, with 9 bases between. The DNA of the CDR3 is TGTGCCAGCAGTTACTCGACCGCCGGTCAGCCCCAGCATTTT. This sequence encodes CASSYSTAGQPQHF.

This sequence joins TRBV6-5 and TRBJ2-1; no definite D call. The germline V gene has CDR1 MNHEY and CDR2 SVGAGI. The CDR3 extends over 14 amino acids. Trimming shortened V by 8 bases and J by 1 base, and 12 bases separated the two germline ends. The CDR3: CASRQYSSYNEQFF. The CDR3, as DNA: TGTGCCAGCCGGCAGTACTCATCCTACAATGAGCAGTTCTTC.

The J gene is TRBJ1-2, the V gene TRBV20-1; D is unclear. Per the germline V gene, CDR1 is DFQATT and CDR2 is SNEGSKA (reference sequence). The V and J ends lost 3 bases and 8 bases respectively, with 19 bases between them. The CDR3 extends over 14 amino acids. The CDR3 DNA is TGCAGTGCTAGTGACGGTTCCGCGATACGAGGCTACACCTTC. This translates into CSASDGSAIRGYTF.

The V call is TRBV6-5, the J call TRBJ2-5, with TRBD1 matching over 8 bases. The CDR3 has 14 residues. Germline CDR1 reads MNHEY; CDR2 reads SVGAGI. Losses at the gene ends were 4 bases for V and 2 bases for J; bases not matched to a gene: 3. The CDR3: CASSSGQAQETQYF. The CDR3 nucleotides read TGTGCCAGCAGTTCGGGACAGGCGCAAGAGACCCAGTACTTC.

Here the CDR3 DNA reads TGTGCCAGCAGCTTAACGGGGCCGGGGCCCCAGCATTTT. Translating it yields CASSLTGPGPQHF. The rearrangement uses TRBV7-2 and TRBJ1-5, with a possible D match to TRBD1 (5 bases). The CDR3 loop spans 13 amino acids. Germline CDR1 is SGHTA and CDR2 is FQGNSA. Trimming shortened V by 2 bases and J by 9 bases, and 11 bases separated the two germline ends.

The J gene is TRBJ2-5, the V gene TRBV30; no firm D call. V was clipped by 0 bases and J by 5 bases, with 7 bases between them. Per the germline V gene, CDR1 is GTSNPN and CDR2 is SVGIG (reference sequence). CDR3 length equals 12 residues. Here the CDR3 DNA reads TGTGCCTGGAGTGTAGGTCGGGAGACCCAGTACTTC. It yields the protein CAWSVGRETQYF.

CDR3 nucleotide sequence: TGTGCCATCAGTGTCAACGGGGGCTCCTACAATGAGCAGTTCTTC. This encodes CAISVNGGSYNEQFF. The chain couples TRBV10-3 to TRBJ2-1, with a tentative D call TRBD2 (6 bases). CDR3 size: 15 residues. V lost 4 bases and J lost 0, with 10 bases in between. The V gene's germline CDR1 is ENHRY and CDR2 SYGVKD.

The genes are TRBV3-1 (or the pseudogene TRBV3-2) and TRBJ2-5; the D is unclear. The CDR3 has 16 residues. Germline CDR1 is LGHDT and CDR2 is YNNKEL (reference sequence). V lost 1 base, J lost 2 bases, and 14 bases lay in between. CDR3 sequence: CASSQVWTSGQETQYF. CDR3 DNA sequence: TGTGCCAGCAGCCAAGTGTGGACCTCGGGTCAAGAGACCCAGTACTTC.

The J gene is TRBJ2-5, the V gene TRBV24-1; TRBD2 matches at 8 bases. The CDR3 runs to 13 residues. CDR1 and CDR2 (germline): KGHDR, SFDVKD. With 9 bases clipped from V and 4 bases from J, the junction kept 6 bases outside the gene matches. The CDR3 region has the DNA TGTGCCACCGACGGGGGGGCCGGAGAGACCCAGTACTTC. Encoded protein: CATDGGAGETQYF.

This clone has just a few counts. The V and J genes are TRBV5-4 and TRBJ2-2; 15 positions agree with TRBD2. The CDR3 sequence is 17 residues long. V was pared by 7 bases and J by 1 base, with 5 bases of the junction left unmatched. Per the germline V gene, CDR1 is SGHNT and CDR2 is YYREEE (reference sequence). The CDR3 is CASGLGLAGGNTGELFF. DNA for the CDR3: TGTGCCAGCGGATTGGGACTAGCGGGGGGGAACACCGGGGAGCTGTTTTTT.

A few counts support this clone. This chain joins TRBV7-2 and TRBJ1-1; TRBD1 is a possible D gene (5 bases). Germline CDR1 and CDR2: SGHTA and FQGNSA. This CDR3 has 13 amino acids. The ends were cut back, 4 bases at V and 4 bases at J, with 10 bases in the middle. CDR3 region: CASSSQGSTEAFF. CDR3 in DNA: TGTGCCAGCAGCTCTCAGGGTTCCACTGAAGCTTTCTTT.

The chain recombines TRBV9 with TRBJ2-7, with 12 bases lining up with TRBD2. Germline CDR1 and CDR2: SGDLS and YYNGEE. Trimming at V came to 0 bases and at J to 3 bases, leaving 1 base not matched to a gene. This CDR3 comprises 15 residues. The CDR3 here is CASSVGTSGVYEQYF. The CDR3 DNA is TGTGCCAGCAGCGTAGGGACTAGCGGGGTCTACGAGCAGTACTTC.

The gene calls are TRBV6-5 and TRBJ1-1; a possible D gene is TRBD1 (5 bases). Germline loops: CDR1 MNHEY, CDR2 SVGAGI. The length of the CDR3 is 13 residues. In DNA form, the CDR3 reads TGTGGCGAAAAACAGGCGATGAACACTGAAGCTTTCTTT. Translation: CGEKQAMNTEAFF.

The rearrangement joins TRBV2 to TRBJ2-5; 9 nucleotides line up with TRBD2. The V segment lost 0 bases and the J segment 2 bases; nucleotides outside the gene matches: 1. Germline CDR1 SNHLY, CDR2 FYNNEI. This CDR3 comprises 15 residues. DNA for the CDR3: TGTGCCAGCAGTGAAGCTAGCGGGGGACAAGAGACCCAGTACTTC. It yields the protein CASSEASGGQETQYF.

The CDR3 sequence is CASSLIAGGLTSTDTQYF. For the CDR3, the DNA is TGTGCCAGCAGCTTAATTGCGGGGGGACTTACGAGCACAGATACGCAGTATTTT. The chain couples TRBV7-3 to TRBJ2-3; TRBD2 agrees at 8 bases. J gave up 0 bases and V 1 base, and 9 bases lay outside the gene matches. The CDR3 runs to 18 residues. From germline, CDR1 is SGHTA and CDR2 FQGTGA.

The chain is built from TRBV5-1 and TRBJ2-3; a weak D match, TRBD1 (6 bases). Germline lookup yields CDR1 SGHRS and CDR2 YFSETQ. This CDR3 has 16 residues. Trimming cost V 0 bases and J 1 base, with 12 bases left between them. Here the CDR3 reads CASSLAGAGGTDTQYF. The CDR3 DNA sequence: TGCGCCAGCAGCTTGGCCGGGGCAGGGGGCACAGATACGCAGTATTTT.

The gene calls are TRBV25-1 and TRBJ2-3; 15 bases line up with TRBD2. V was pared by 5 bases and J by 6 bases, with 6 bases of the junction left unmatched. Germline V gene sequence: CDR1 MGHDK, CDR2 SYGVNS. This CDR3 region has 16 residues. CDR3 sequence reads: CASSPGLAGGRDTQYF. For the CDR3, the DNA is TGTGCCAGCAGTCCTGGACTAGCGGGGGGGCGGGATACGCAGTATTTT.

This chain connects TRBV4-2 to TRBJ2-3, with 10 bases aligning to TRBD2. The CDR3 extends over 16 amino acids. Losses at the gene ends were 2 bases for V and 1 base for J; bases not matched to a gene: 3. Germline V gene data show CDR1 as LGHNA and CDR2 as YNFKEQ. The CDR3, as DNA: TGTGCCAGCAGCCAAATCCTAGCGGGGGGCACAGATACGCAGTATTTT. This sequence encodes CASSQILAGGTDTQYF.

This clone was seen only a few times. The chain carries TRBV2 and TRBJ1-4; D is ambiguous. The CDR3 loop spans 14 amino acids. Germline CDR1 and CDR2: SNHLY and FYNNEI. CDR3 DNA: TGTGCTAGCCAGCCGGTAGGCGTTAGTGAAAAACTGTTTTTT. Translating it yields CASQPVGVSEKLFF.

The V and J genes are TRBV28 and TRBJ2-6; 7 bases are a match to TRBD1. CDR1 is MDHEN, CDR2 SYDVKM, per germline. With V trimmed by 4 bases and J by 0 bases, 9 bases remained unmatched. The CDR3 sequence is 18 residues long. CDR3 bases: TGTGCCAGCAGTTCGGCTGGACAGGCTCCCTCTGGGGCCAACGTCCTGACTTTC. Its protein is CASSSAGQAPSGANVLTF.

This chain links TRBV5-1 with TRBJ1-1; D remains ambiguous. CDR3 size: 12 residues. In germline, CDR1 is SGHRS, CDR2 YFSETQ. V lost 0 bases and J lost 3, with 3 bases in between. The CDR3 is CASSLVDTEAFF. CDR3 nucleotide sequence: TGCGCCAGCAGCTTGGTGGACACTGAAGCTTTCTTT.

The CDR3 protein is CASSLPLAGGSNYNEQFF. The CDR3, as DNA: TGTGCCAGCAGCCTACCCCTAGCGGGGGGTTCTAATTACAATGAGCAGTTCTTC. The genes are TRBV9 and TRBJ2-1; TRBD2 aligns across 11 bases. Unmatched junction bases numbered 13, after V lost 4 bases and J lost 4 bases. From germline, CDR1 is SGDLS and CDR2 YYNGEE. The CDR3 runs to 18 residues.

The chain employs TRBV24-1 and TRBJ1-5; 8 bases are shared with TRBD1. This CDR3 has 15 residues. Looked up from germline, CDR1 is KGHDR and CDR2 is SFDVKD. V lost 3 bases, J lost 5 bases, and 5 bases stayed unmatched. CDR3 nucleotides: TGTGCCACCAGTGATATGACAGGGGAGGATCAGCCCCAGCATTTT. The encoded protein is CATSDMTGEDQPQHF.

This chain connects TRBV29-1 to TRBJ1-4; unclear D gene. CDR3 length equals 13 residues. With 4 bases removed from V and 5 bases from J, the gap between germline ends came to 11 bases. Germline V CDR1 and CDR2: SQVTM, ANQGSEA. CDR3 in amino acids: CSVASWANEKLFF. The CDR3 coding sequence is TGCAGCGTTGCCTCGTGGGCAAATGAAAAACTGTTTTTT.

The chain links TRBV7-2 to TRBJ2-5; 7 bases match TRBD2. J gave up 1 base and V 2 bases, and 10 bases lay outside the gene matches. The CDR3 spans 17 residues. The germline gives CDR1 SGHTA, CDR2 FQGNSA. The CDR3 bases are TGTGCCAGCAGCTTAATGGGCGGGGGAAGATTCCAAGAGACCCAGTACTTC. It codes for CASSLMGGGRFQETQYF.

This clone was counted a single time. The chain couples TRBV7-8 to TRBJ1-1; the D is unclear. The germline gives CDR1 SGHVS, CDR2 FQNEAQ. The CDR3 has 14 amino acids. Trimming left V 3 bases short and J 1 base short, with 9 bases between. CDR3 bases: TGTGCCAGCAGCTTTTTAGTGAAGAACACTGAAGCTTTCTTT. It specifies CASSFLVKNTEAFF.

The gene calls are TRBV27 and TRBJ2-7; D is perhaps TRBD2 (5 bases). CDR1 is MNHEY and CDR2 is SMNVEV in the germline V gene (reference sequence). This CDR3 is built from 13 residues. V lost 4 bases, J lost 0 bases, and 7 bases lay in between. CDR3 protein: CASSSGSSYEQYF. The CDR3 DNA reads TGTGCCAGCAGTTCTGGGAGCTCCTACGAGCAGTACTTC.